This T cell receptor (beta chain) is drawn from a study of molecular identifiers for immune sequencing clone quantification. Overall study findings and caveats: Because of identical TCR molecules sharing a barcode, sizes of highly expanded clones could be underestimated. Clones above 20 RNA copies contained over 98% of effector molecules but under 1% of naive ones.

Sorting isolated naive CD8 T cells as CD8+CD4-CCR7+CD45RA+ events. The CDR3 sequence is 15 residues long. Germline assignment: CDR1 MGHRA and CDR2 YSYEKL. The use of previously described methods and listed TCR primers produced the bulk TCR libraries. MiXCR, run by TCRdb on the PCR reads, gives a single entry per CDR3 protein. The sample consists of hundreds of thousands of distinct CDR3 sequences, less than 30% of them appearing once. A remark on this clonotype: As yet, its antigen is unknown. A much more abundant neighbour one base away suggests this may be a read error.

Sequencing used naive CD8+ T cells from blood, with Jurkat cell RNA spiked in. Regarding subset: FACS-sorted CD8+CD4-CCR7+CD45RA+ naive T cells. The receptor was isolated from a human donor in good health. Some libraries in this study had Jurkat cell RNA spiked in. J is TRBJ2-5 and V is TRBV4-1, with D perhaps TRBD1 or TRBD2 (5 bases each). The CDR3 protein is CASSQTSGTREPQYF. For the CDR3, the DNA is TGCGCCAGCAGCCAAACCTCAGGGACCCGAGAGCCCCAGTACTTC.